This T cell receptor (beta chain) emerged from a study of blood T cell repertoires in COVID-19. Study in general: Samples came from the United States, Italy and Spain, spanning acute and convalescent COVID-19. PBMCs, B-cell-depleted T cells, or T cells were the source of the cDNA or gDNA that made up the material.

V lost 1 base, J lost 5 bases, and 6 bases stayed unmatched. The CDR3 contains 17 residues. From germline, CDR1 is LGHNT and CDR2 FRNRAP. In the original workflow: Nucleated cell counts were estimated from reference gene primer amplification. Sequenced by immunoSEQ multiplex PCR; TCRdb stores in-frame clones only, minus some. V, J and clone size derive from that table, while D and trimming were established from the DNA sequence. The data contain about 80,000 clones, roughly 82% of them seen just once; the ten biggest clones take up roughly 12%. What was sequenced was peripheral blood. The sequence derives from an elderly man with acute or convalescent COVID-19. The rearrangement joins TRBV12-5 to TRBJ2-5; 14 nucleotides match TRBD2. The CDR3 loop reads CASGLGTSGGLGETQYF. Here the CDR3 DNA reads TGTGCTAGTGGTTTGGGGACTAGCGGGGGGCTGGGTGAGACCCAGTACTTC.